This is a list of T cell receptor beta chains from one sample in a study of OX40 agonist ivuxolimab in advanced cancers. The data were produced by immunoSEQ multiplex PCR, yet TCRdb's version contains in-frame clones alone and is incomplete. This repertoire shows fewer than 45,000 clones, approximately 86% found once; its top ten account for under 3.5%. This sample comprised CD4+ or CD8+ T cells sorted from blood, obtained in a trial of the OX40 agonist ivuxolimab. The receptors stem from an adult with an advanced solid tumor such as melanoma, head and neck, liver or kidney cancer. CDR3s include the opening cysteine and the closing phenylalanine or tryptophan. A D gene is named only where the DNA matches it firmly. Clone size is stated in some rows and not others, as once, few, many or a class when expanded.

clone size	D gene	V gene	J gene	CDR3 DNA	CDR3 protein
NA	NA	TRBV28	TRBJ2-5	TGTGCCAGCAGTTTAGTCGAGACCCAGTACTTC	CASSLVETQYF
NA	NA	TRBV6-4	TRBJ2-1	TGTGCCAGCAGTGACAGAAATGAGCAGTTCTTC	CASSDRNEQFF
once	NA	TRBV21-1	TRBJ2-5	TGTGCCAGCAACAGGGGAAGATACCAAGAGACCCAGTACTTC	CASNRGRYQETQYF
NA	NA	TRBV9	TRBJ1-1	TGTGCCAGCAGCGCCCAGAACACTGAAGCTTTCTTT	CASSAQNTEAFF
NA	NA	TRBV15	TRBJ2-1	TGTGCCACCAGCAGATCACGGAGCTCCTACAATGAGCAGTTCTTC	CATSRSRSSYNEQFF
NA	NA	TRBV5-1	TRBJ2-7	TGCGCCAGCAGCCCTGGGTCATCTCCTACCTACGAGCAGTACTTC	CASSPGSSPTYEQYF
NA	TRBD1	TRBV9	TRBJ1-4	TGTGCCAGCAGCCCCACAGTGGCAGGGGGTAATGAAAAACTGTTTTTT	CASSPTVAGGNEKLFF
NA	NA	TRBV28	TRBJ2-5	TGTGCCAGCAGGGCCGCTTCAGCGGGCCAAGAGACCCAGTACTTC	CASRAASAGQETQYF
NA	NA	TRBV7-9	TRBJ1-1	TGTGCCAGCAGCTTAGCATCAGGGTTCAGTGAAGCTTTCTTT	CASSLASGFSEAFF
NA	TRBD1	TRBV2	TRBJ2-1	TGTGCCAGCAGTACCGGGACAGGGAATGAGCAGTTCTTC	CASSTGTGNEQFF
few	TRBD2	TRBV7-2	TRBJ2-7	TGTGCCAGCAGCTTCGGGAGGAACGAGCAGTACTTC	CASSFGRNEQYF
NA	TRBD2	TRBV4-2	TRBJ2-7	TGTGCCAGCAGCCAAGTTGAGGGAGGGCCCGACGAGCAGTACTTC	CASSQVEGGPDEQYF
NA	TRBD2	TRBV14	TRBJ2-1	TGTGCCAGCAGCCCATGGACTAGCGGGAGCGATGAGCAGTTCTTC	CASSPWTSGSDEQFF
NA	NA	TRBV11-1	TRBJ1-4	TGTGCCAGCAGCTTACGGACGATCATATCAACTAATGAAAAACTGTTTTTT	CASSLRTIISTNEKLFF
NA	TRBD1	TRBV19	TRBJ1-5	TGTGCCAGTAGTATCCGACAGGGGACTCAGCCCCAGCATTTT	CASSIRQGTQPQHF
NA	NA	TRBV15	TRBJ2-3	TGTGCCACCAGCGCCCAGAGGGATACGCAGTATTTT	CATSAQRDTQYF
NA	TRBD1	TRBV2	TRBJ2-7	TGTGCCAGCAGCCGCGACAGGGCCCTACAGTACGAGCAGTACTTC	CASSRDRALQYEQYF
NA	NA	TRBV11-2	TRBJ1-1	TGTGCCAGCAGCCCATTTCGCAGGGGTAAAATGAACACTGAAGCTTTCTTT	CASSPFRRGKMNTEAFF
once	TRBD2	TRBV7-3	TRBJ2-5	TGTGCCAGCAGTCCTGGACTAGCGGGCCCGCATTCAGAGACCCAGTACTTC	CASSPGLAGPHSETQYF
NA	NA	TRBV19	TRBJ2-1	TGTGCCAGTAGTCCATCACAGAATGAGCAGTTCTTC	CASSPSQNEQFF
NA	NA	TRBV20-1	TRBJ2-7	TGCAGTGCTCTACAGCCTTACGAGCAGTACTTC	CSALQPYEQYF
NA	TRBD2	TRBV7-8	TRBJ2-4	TGTGCCAGCAGCTTAGGTGAGGGAGGGGTCAAAAACATTCAGTACTTC	CASSLGEGGVKNIQYF
medium-sized	NA	TRBV2	TRBJ1-2	TGTGCCAGCATCGAAAGAGGGAACTATGGCTACACCTTC	CASIERGNYGYTF
NA	TRBD1	TRBV28	TRBJ1-2	TGTGCCAGCCTCGACAGGGCTAACTATGGCTACACCTTC	CASLDRANYGYTF
NA	NA	TRBV7-6	TRBJ1-5	TGTGCCAGCAGCTTGGACACTGGGAGCAATCAGCCCCAGCATTTT	CASSLDTGSNQPQHF
NA	NA	TRBV7-2	TRBJ2-7	TGTGCCAGCAGCGCTGGGGGAGGGGGCCAATACGAGCAGTACTTC	CASSAGGGGQYEQYF
NA	TRBD1	TRBV11-2	TRBJ2-6	TGTGCCAGCAGCTTCCCGACAGGGGTGCCCTCTGGGGCCAACGTCCTGACTTTC	CASSFPTGVPSGANVLTF
NA	TRBD1	TRBV28	TRBJ1-3	TGTGCCAGCAGTTTATTCACAGGGGGTTCTGGAAACACCATATATTTT	CASSLFTGGSGNTIYF
NA	NA	TRBV19	TRBJ1-5	TGTGCCACCAGACGGGCGGGGGGCGCCGGGAGCAATCAGCCCCAGCATTTT	CATRRAGGAGSNQPQHF
NA	TRBD1	TRBV6-5	TRBJ1-1	TGTGCCAGCCACCCGAGACAGGGGGAGATCGTGGAGTTT	CASHPRQGEIVEF
few	TRBD1	TRBV9	TRBJ2-1	TGTGCCAGCAGCGTAGGGGGACAGGAGTACAATGAGCAGTTCTTC	CASSVGGQEYNEQFF
NA	TRBD2	TRBV10-3	TRBJ2-3	TGTGCCATCAGCGGGACTAGCGGCGAAGGGACAGATACGCAGTATTTT	CAISGTSGEGTDTQYF
NA	NA	TRBV11-3	TRBJ2-3	TGTGCCAGCAGCCAATCTGGCTCTAGCACAGATACGCAGTATTTT	CASSQSGSSTDTQYF
NA	NA	TRBV5-1	TRBJ2-3	TGCGCCAGCAGCTTGGGAGATACGCAGTATTTT	CASSLGDTQYF
NA	TRBD2	TRBV7-9	TRBJ2-3	TGTGCCAGCAGCTTCGAGGGACTAGCGGGAGGGACGAGAAGAGATACGCAGTATTTT	CASSFEGLAGGTRRDTQYF
NA	NA	TRBV2	TRBJ1-1	TGTGCCAGCAGTGGGGGGAGGGGTGAAGCTTTCTTT	CASSGGRGEAFF
NA	NA	TRBV5-1	TRBJ2-1	TGCGCCAGCAGCGCAACTAGAATAGGCGCCTACAATGAGCAGTTCTTC	CASSATRIGAYNEQFF
once	TRBD1	TRBV28	TRBJ1-2	TGTGCCAGCAGCCCGACAGGGAGGAGCTACACCTTC	CASSPTGRSYTF
NA	NA	TRBV7-3	TRBJ2-1	TGTGCCAGCAGCCGCAGCTTGTTGAGCTCCTACAATGAGCAGTTCTTC	CASSRSLLSSYNEQFF